Following are 22 T cell receptor beta chains from one sample sequenced in a study of blood T cell repertoires in COVID-19. Sequencing was performed with immunoSEQ multiplex PCR; in TCRdb, only in-frame clones are kept and a portion is missing. The data show tens of thousands of clones, approximately 81% seen once. The sequenced material came from peripheral blood. These receptors came from a woman aged 70-85 years with acute or convalescent COVID-19.

V usage is TRBV6-6 and J usage is TRBJ2-7, with D uncertain. In germline, CDR1 is MNHNY, CDR2 SVGAGI (reference sequence). The CDR3 runs to 11 residues. V was shortened by 7 bases and J by 3 bases, with 7 bases between the two germline ends. The DNA for the CDR3 is TGTGCCAGCAAAGGAGTCTACGAGCAGTACGTC. Amino acids: CASKGVYEQYV.

A single count supports this clone. The rearrangement joins TRBV6-4 to TRBJ2-1; no clear D. V shed 2 bases and J shed 4 bases, with 6 bases lying between them. The CDR3 totals 13 residues. CDR1 is MRHNA, CDR2 SNTAGT, per germline. CDR3 sequence (DNA): TGTGCCAGCAGTGACGGCTTGTACAATGAGCAGTTCTTC. Its translation is CASSDGLYNEQFF.

The V and J genes are TRBV6-5 and TRBJ2-1, with 7 bases fitting TRBD2. V lost 0 bases and J lost 7; bases outside the gene matches: 3. This CDR3 is built from 14 residues. Germline V gives CDR1 MNHEY, CDR2 SVGAGI. The CDR3 nucleotides are TGTGCCAGCAGTTACTCGACGGGGGGTAATGAGCAGTTCTTC. Translated, it gives CASSYSTGGNEQFF.

The gene calls are TRBV7-6 and TRBJ2-1; 7 bases fit TRBD1. The CDR3 sequence is 14 residues long. V trimming: 3 bases; J trimming: 3 bases; junction bases outside the gene matches: 2. Germline V gene lookup returns CDR1 SGHVS and CDR2 FNYEAQ. CDR3 protein: CASSFRDSYNEQFF. The CDR3 DNA sequence: TGTGCCAGCAGCTTCCGGGACAGCTACAATGAGCAGTTCTTC.

The V call is TRBV5-4, the J call TRBJ1-2; D not resolved. The V end was cut by 2 bases, the J end by 6 bases, with 14 bases between. Germline V lookup: CDR1 SGHNT, CDR2 YYREEE (reference sequence). The length of the CDR3 is 14 residues. DNA for the CDR3: TGTGCCAGCAGCTTTTATCTGAGGGATCATGGCTACACCTTC. It specifies CASSFYLRDHGYTF.

CDR3 protein: CASSPPGVNTEAFF. For the CDR3, the DNA is TGTGCCAGCTCACCTCCCGGGGTGAACACTGAAGCTTTCTTT. The chain couples TRBV18 to TRBJ1-1; D not certain. The CDR3 is 14 residues long. Trimming removed 3 bases from V and 0 bases from J, with 8 bases in between. Germline values: CDR1 KGHSH, CDR2 LQKENI.

The chain is built from TRBV11-2 and TRBJ2-1, with D possibly matching TRBD1 (5 bases). The V end lost 0 bases, the J end lost 8 bases, and 11 bases lay between the germline ends. CDR1 is SGHAT and CDR2 is FQNNGV in the germline V gene. CDR3 length: 14 amino acids. CDR3 sequence reads: CASSLDLGRDEQFF. CDR3 coding DNA: TGTGCCAGCAGCTTAGATCTGGGCAGGGATGAGCAGTTCTTC.

The chain has TRBV5-6 and TRBJ2-7; D is possibly TRBD1 (5 bases). The CDR3 has 14 amino acids. V gave up 0 bases and J gave up 5 bases, with 12 bases separating them. From germline, CDR1 is SGHDT and CDR2 YYEEEE. CDR3 sequence: CASSLGGREHEQYV. DNA for the CDR3: TGTGCCAGCAGCTTGGGAGGCAGGGAACACGAGCAGTACGTC.

V usage is TRBV24-1 and J usage is TRBJ2-5; D gene ambiguous. The V gene's germline CDR1 is KGHDR and CDR2 SFDVKD. Trimming left V 9 bases short and J 2 bases short, with 9 bases between. This CDR3 is 12 amino acids long. The CDR3 here is CATGGGQETQYF. The CDR3 nucleotides are TGTGCCACCGGTGGCGGACAAGAGACCCAGTACTTC.

The J gene is TRBJ1-4, the V gene TRBV27; TRBD1 is a possible D gene (6 bases). V was clipped by 3 bases and J by 7 bases, with 12 bases between them. CDR3 length equals 14 residues. Germline assignment: CDR1 MNHEY and CDR2 SMNVEV (reference sequence). DNA of the CDR3: TGTGCCAGCAGTTTCTTTCTAGGGGGTGAAAAACTGTTTTTT. It yields the protein CASSFFLGGEKLFF.

This rearrangement joins TRBV3-1 (or the pseudogene TRBV3-2) to TRBJ2-5; 7 bases map to TRBD2. CDR3 length: 14 residues. Germline V gene data show CDR1 as LGHDT and CDR2 as YNNKEL (reference sequence). The ends lost 4 bases at V and 4 bases at J; junction bases unmatched: 6. Here the CDR3 reads CASSPSGARETQYF. CDR3 DNA sequence: TGTGCCAGCAGCCCGAGCGGGGCTAGAGAGACCCAGTACTTC.

The V gene is TRBV7-8, the J gene TRBJ1-1; D perhaps matches TRBD1 (5 bases). V was clipped by 2 bases and J by 0 bases, with 7 bases between them. CDR1 and CDR2 from the germline V gene are SGHVS and FQNEAQ. The CDR3 spans 14 residues. DNA for the CDR3: TGTGCCAGCAGCTTACAGGGTGTGAACACTGAAGCTTTCTTT. Translated, it gives CASSLQGVNTEAFF.

V gene TRBV5-1 combines with J gene TRBJ2-3; D remains ambiguous. Trimming took off 0 bases at V and 4 bases at J, with 3 bases between the two ends. The CDR3 runs 12 residues. Germline-derived CDR1 and CDR2 are SGHRS and YFSETQ. The CDR3 loop is CASSLVADTQYF. The CDR3 nucleotides are TGCGCCAGCAGCTTGGTCGCAGATACGCAGTATTTT.

The chain has TRBV5-1 and TRBJ2-3, with D perhaps TRBD2 (7 bases). Trimming cost V 5 bases and J 4 bases, with 17 bases left between them. The CDR3 is made up of 15 amino acids. Looked up from germline, CDR1 is SGHRS and CDR2 is YFSETQ. The CDR3 sequence is CASSLGGGGSDTQYF. As DNA, the CDR3 is TGCGCCAGCAGTCTCGGAGGGGGGGGCTCAGATACGCAGTATTTT.

This chain uses TRBV12-5 with TRBJ2-5; TRBD1 is a possible D gene (6 bases). CDR3 length: 12 residues. From germline, CDR1 is LGHNT and CDR2 FRNRAP. V was clipped by 4 bases and J by 5 bases, with 8 bases between them. As DNA, the CDR3 is TGTGCTAGTGGTTGGGGGCCGGAGACCCAGTACTTC. This translates into CASGWGPETQYF.

The rearrangement joins TRBV7-2 to TRBJ2-1, with D possibly matching TRBD2 (6 bases). The CDR3 totals 14 residues. Germline CDR1 is SGHTA and CDR2 is FQGNSA. V gave up 3 bases and J gave up 4 bases, with 10 bases separating them. The CDR3 here is CASSFGTEYNEQFF. In DNA, the CDR3 is TGTGCCAGCAGCTTTGGGACTGAGTACAATGAGCAGTTCTTC.

This clone was counted only a few times. V gene TRBV6-6 combines with J gene TRBJ2-5, with TRBD2 identical over 9 bases. Trimming cost V 2 bases and J 3 bases; bases outside gene matches: 7. The CDR3 has 16 amino acids. Germline CDR1 reads MNHNY; CDR2 reads SVGAGI (reference sequence). The CDR3 DNA reads as TGTGCCAGCAGTTACGGCGGGGGGGCTTATAAAGAGACCCAGTACTTC. It translates to CASSYGGGAYKETQYF.

The V call is TRBV18, the J call TRBJ1-1; 11 bases fit TRBD1. The CDR3 consists of 16 residues. Germline assignment: CDR1 KGHSH and CDR2 LQKENI. V was clipped by 3 bases and J by 0 bases; unmatched bases: 3. The CDR3 region has the DNA TGTGCCAGCTCACCCGGGACAGGGGGGATGAACACTGAAGCTTTCTTT. Protein product: CASSPGTGGMNTEAFF.

The rearrangement links TRBV5-6 to TRBJ2-7; 13 bases are shared with TRBD2. V lost 0 bases, J lost 4 bases, and 4 bases stayed unmatched. Germline values: CDR1 SGHDT, CDR2 YYEEEE. The CDR3 loop spans 16 amino acids. The CDR3 DNA follows: TGTGCCAGCAGCTTGGTTAAGACTAGCGGGAGGTACGAGCAGTACGTC. Its protein product is CASSLVKTSGRYEQYV.

The V call is TRBV6-2 or TRBV6-3, the J call TRBJ2-7; TRBD1 matches at 8 bases. J was trimmed by 2 bases and V by 0 bases; bases with no gene match: 3. Germline CDR1 MNHEY, CDR2 SVGEGT. CDR3 length equals 15 residues. CDR3 in amino acids: CASSYSLTGAYEQYV. CDR3 DNA: TGTGCCAGCAGTTACTCGTTGACAGGGGCCTACGAGCAGTACGTC.

V and J are TRBV18 and TRBJ2-1, with D possibly matching TRBD2 (5 bases). The CDR3 runs to 15 residues. Trimming took off 3 bases at V and 3 bases at J, with 12 bases between the two ends. Germline V CDR1 and CDR2: KGHSH, LQKENI. DNA of the CDR3: TGTGCCAGCTCACCTGAGGGTATGCTCTACAATGAGCAGTTCTTC. Translated, it gives CASSPEGMLYNEQFF.

The V gene is TRBV10-3, the J gene TRBJ1-2; 8 nucleotides match TRBD1. CDR3 size: 13 residues. V trimming: 7 bases; J trimming: 6 bases; junction bases outside the gene matches: 7. Germline V CDR1 and CDR2: ENHRY, SYGVKD. CDR3 nucleotides: TGTGCCATCAAGACGGACAGGGAAAATGGCTACACCTTC. Amino acids: CAIKTDRENGYTF.